One T cell receptor (beta chain) is described in this entry. The CDR3 has 15 residues. V lost 2 bases, J lost 3 bases, and 13 bases lay in between. The record originates from a study of T cell repertoires in ileal Crohn's disease. On the study more broadly: Operated complications were stricturing disease (approximately 61%) and penetrating disease (approximately 39%).

Patients were adults with ileal or ileocolonic Crohn's disease needing resection. TCRdb's table, derived via immunoSEQ multiplex PCR, lists solely in-frame clones and lacks some. The table includes around 8,000 clones, around 74% detected once. This clonotype was sampled from an adult with Crohn's disease. Specimen: ileal tissue. V usage is TRBV23-1 and J usage is TRBJ1-1; D gene ambiguous. TRBV23-1 is identified as an open reading frame with a role that is uncertain. CDR3 region: CASSQMAQVHTEAFF. DNA of the CDR3: TGCGCCAGCAGTCAAATGGCCCAGGTACACACTGAAGCTTTCTTT.